This passage covers 10 T cell receptor beta chains from one sample sequenced in a study of T cell responses to AZD1222 COVID-19 vaccine. Sequencing used immunoSEQ multiplex PCR; TCRdb keeps in-frame clones, though not all of them. The data contain under 200,000 clones, 87% of them singletons. Sequenced here: peripheral blood, sampled 28 days after the second AZD1222 dose. These receptors were obtained from an adult who received the AZD1222 COVID-19 vaccine.

Only one count was recorded for this clone. The chain carries TRBV19 and TRBJ2-3; TRBD2 aligns across 7 bases. V shed 6 bases and J 8 bases; nucleotides not matched to a gene: 11. The CDR3 totals 14 residues. The germline V gene has CDR1 LNHDA and CDR2 SQIVND (reference sequence). CDR3 amino acids: CASSIGLGSGTQYF. CDR3 nucleotide sequence: TGTGCCAGTAGCATCGGACTAGGGTCGGGTACGCAGTATTTT.

V is TRBV14 and J is TRBJ2-3; 11 nucleotides agree with TRBD2. Germline CDR1 reads SGHDN; CDR2 reads FVKESK. The CDR3 has 17 amino acids. V lost 3 bases and J lost 0; bases outside the gene matches: 5. CDR3 protein: CASSQRGTSGSTDTQYF. The CDR3, as DNA: TGTGCCAGCAGCCAGCGAGGGACTAGCGGAAGCACAGATACGCAGTATTTT.

The CDR3 bases are TGTGCCACGTCCGGGACTAGCGGGGGGACACGGGAGGAGCAGTTCTTC. This translates into CATSGTSGGTREEQFF. The chain is built from TRBV10-3 and TRBJ2-1; 15 nucleotides match TRBD2. The V gene end was trimmed by 10 bases and the J gene end by 10 bases; junction bases not matched to a gene: 14. CDR1 is ENHRY, CDR2 SYGVKD, per germline. The CDR3 is 16 amino acids.

This clone has just a few counts. The chain uses TRBV9 and TRBJ2-1; 12 positions match TRBD2. V dropped 4 bases and J dropped 4; count of bases not matched to a gene: 6. Per germline, CDR1 SGDLS and CDR2 YYNGEE. The CDR3 sequence is 16 residues long. CDR3 DNA: TGTGCCAGCAGCCTTATTGGACTAGCGGGATACAATGAGCAGTTCTTC. Translating it yields CASSLIGLAGYNEQFF. Combining the CDR3 with reference TRBV9 and TRBJ2-1 gives the whole variable domain DSGVTQTPKHLITATGQRVTLRCSPRSGDLSVYWYQQSLDQGLQFLIQYYNGEERAKGNILERFSAQQFPDLHSELNLSSLELGDSALYFCASSLIGLAGYNEQFFGPGTRLTVL.

The chain joins TRBV11-3 to TRBJ2-1, with D uncertain. The CDR3 sequence is 18 residues long. CDR1 is SGHNT, CDR2 YENEEA, per germline. V was trimmed by 1 base and J by 3 bases, leaving 19 bases between them. CDR3 residues: CASSLAPPRQTLYNEQFF. The CDR3 DNA reads TGTGCCAGCAGCTTAGCCCCCCCTCGGCAGACACTCTACAATGAGCAGTTCTTC.

The CDR3 protein is CASGQGQTDTQYF. In nucleotides, the CDR3 is TGTGCCAGCGGACAGGGTCAAACAGATACGCAGTATTTT. The chain employs TRBV19 and TRBJ2-3; 8 bases are a match to TRBD1. This CDR3 contains 13 residues. The J segment lost 3 bases and the V segment lost 9 bases, leaving 5 bases of the junction unmatched. CDR1 LNHDA and CDR2 SQIVND come from the germline V gene (reference sequence).

The DNA of the CDR3 is TGTGCCAGCGGGGGGGCGAGGGAGCAGTTCTTC. This codes for CASGGAREQFF. The gene calls are TRBV12-3 or TRBV12-4 and TRBJ2-1; weak D call: TRBD2 (7 bases). CDR3 length: 11 amino acids. V lost 8 bases and J 10 bases, leaving 12 bases between the germline ends.

V and J are TRBV21-1 and TRBJ2-2; the table gives TRBD2 as D, unverified against the DNA. TRBV21-1 is a documented pseudogene. The CDR3 totals 18 residues. CDR3 DNA sequence: TGTGCCAGCAGCCTAAAATTTAGACTTAAGCATGGCACCGGGGAGCTGTTTTTT. This sequence encodes CASSLKFRLKHGTGELFF.

V is TRBV5-4 and J is TRBJ2-2, with D tentatively TRBD2 (6 bases). Looked up from germline, CDR1 is SGHNT and CDR2 is YYREEE (reference sequence). V was pared by 4 bases and J by 4 bases, with 23 bases between. The CDR3 loop spans 18 amino acids. In DNA, the CDR3 is TGTGCCAGCAGCCAGATAGCCCCGGGGGAGACGGGCACCGGGGAGCTGTTTTTT. Translated: CASSQIAPGETGTGELFF.

The chain recombines TRBV27 with TRBJ2-1; TRBD1 agrees at 7 bases. Losses at the gene ends were 4 bases for V and 5 bases for J; bases not matched to a gene: 14. CDR3 size: 17 residues. Germline loops: CDR1 MNHEY, CDR2 SMNVEV (reference sequence). CDR3 in amino acids: CASSSYLTRTGHNEQFF. CDR3 sequence (DNA): TGTGCCAGCAGTTCCTACCTTACCCGGACAGGCCACAATGAGCAGTTCTTC.